A single sample gave rise to the 26 T cell receptor beta chains below, sequenced in a study of blood T cell repertoires in COVID-19. Sequencing was performed with immunoSEQ multiplex PCR; in TCRdb, only in-frame clones are kept and a portion is missing. The sample lists a few hundred thousand clones, 70% to 90% occurring once. Input material: peripheral blood. These receptor sequences come from a middle-aged woman who had recovered from COVID-19.

V and J are TRBV6-2 or TRBV6-3 and TRBJ2-1; 14 positions agree with TRBD2. V lost 6 bases, J lost 0 bases, and 10 bases stayed unmatched. The germline CDR1 and CDR2 sequences are MNHEY and SVGEGT. The CDR3 has 19 amino acids. The CDR3 sequence: CASSPRLAGGPFSYNEQFF. CDR3 in DNA: TGTGCCAGCAGCCCCCGACTAGCGGGAGGGCCATTCTCCTACAATGAGCAGTTCTTC.

The chain joins TRBV4-3 to TRBJ2-2, with 9 bases aligning to TRBD2. The CDR3 spans 18 residues. CDR1 is LGHNA and CDR2 is YSLEER in the germline V gene. Unmatched junction bases numbered 6, after V lost 0 bases and J lost 1 base. The CDR3 DNA is TGCGCCAGCAGCCAAGAGGGTAGCGGGAGAGGGAACACCGGGGAGCTGTTTTTT. Protein: CASSQEGSGRGNTGELFF.

The chain joins TRBV6-2 or TRBV6-3 to TRBJ2-3, with 10 bases fitting TRBD2. V lost 2 bases to trimming and J lost 1 base; unmatched junction nucleotides: 9. The CDR3 covers 18 residues. CDR1 and CDR2 from the germline V gene are MNHEY and SVGEGT. CDR3 sequence: CASSYDASGRSGTDTQYF. The CDR3 DNA follows: TGTGCCAGCAGTTACGATGCTAGCGGGAGATCTGGCACAGATACGCAGTATTTT.

This clone appeared a single time. This sequence joins TRBV5-1 and TRBJ1-2; D might be TRBD1 (6 bases). Germline assignment: CDR1 SGHRS and CDR2 YFSETQ. This CDR3 comprises 13 residues. Deletions cut 5 bases from V and 5 bases from J, with 13 bases between. The CDR3 region is CASSPEGEYGYTF. The CDR3 nucleotides are TGCGCCAGCAGTCCAGAGGGGGAATATGGCTACACCTTC.

The sample holds one count of this clone. The CDR3 bases are TGTGCCTGGAGGGAGGGCCTCCCAGGGGGGAACATTCAGTACTTC. Protein: CAWREGLPGGNIQYF. This chain connects TRBV30 to TRBJ2-4, with D possibly matching TRBD1 (7 bases). CDR1 and CDR2 (germline): GTSNPN, SVGIG (reference sequence). V was shortened by 3 bases and J by 7 bases, with 19 bases between the two germline ends. The length of the CDR3 is 15 residues. Full variable domain (remainder filled in from reference TRBV30 and TRBJ2-4): SQTIHQWPATLVQPVGSPLSLECTVEGTSNPNLYWYRQAAGRGLQLLFYSVGIGQISSEVPQNLSASRPQDRQFILSSKKLLLSDSGFYLCAWREGLPGGNIQYFGAGTRLSVL.

This rearrangement joins TRBV5-1 to TRBJ2-5; a weak D match, TRBD1 (5 bases). CDR3 size: 15 residues. V was trimmed by 1 base and J by 0 bases, leaving 10 bases between them. Germline V gene sequence: CDR1 SGHRS, CDR2 YFSETQ. The CDR3 DNA reads TGCGCCAGCAGCTTGAGGGGCCTGTACCAAGAGACCCAGTACTTC. Translation: CASSLRGLYQETQYF.

This sequence joins TRBV5-1 and TRBJ2-2; no definite D call. V lost 0 bases to trimming and J lost 6 bases, with 9 bases between them. Germline V CDR1 and CDR2: SGHRS, YFSETQ. The CDR3 extends over 14 amino acids. The CDR3 sequence is CASSLAFGSGELFF. As DNA, the CDR3 is TGCGCCAGCAGCTTGGCCTTCGGGTCCGGGGAGCTGTTTTTT.

DNA of the CDR3: TGTGCCAGCAGTCACCGGGGGACGGGATCGAACACCGGGGAGCTGTTTTTT. This codes for CASSHRGTGSNTGELFF. The chain has TRBV6-6 and TRBJ2-2; a possible D gene is TRBD2 (6 bases). Per the germline V gene, CDR1 is MNHNY and CDR2 is SVGAGI (reference sequence). This CDR3 region has 17 residues. V was cut by 5 bases and J by 0 bases, with 16 bases left in between.

J is TRBJ1-5 and V is TRBV6-6; D remains ambiguous. Per germline, CDR1 MNHNY and CDR2 SVGAGI (reference sequence). Trimming removed 0 bases at V and 3 bases at J, with 6 bases between. The CDR3 runs 14 residues. CDR3 nucleotide sequence: TGTGCCAGCAGTTACTCGGAGGACAATCAGCCCCAGCATTTT. Its translation: CASSYSEDNQPQHF.

V gene TRBV10-3 combines with J gene TRBJ2-2; 11 positions agree with TRBD2. Trimming at V came to 8 bases and at J to 2 bases, leaving 19 bases not matched to a gene. The CDR3 is 20 amino acids. Germline V gives CDR1 ENHRY, CDR2 SYGVKD. The CDR3 DNA is TGTGCCATCGGGGGGGGAGGGGCTAGCGGGAGGCCCTACAACACCGGGGAGCTGTTTTTT. The encoded protein is CAIGGGGASGRPYNTGELFF.

The gene calls are TRBV18 and TRBJ2-2, with TRBD2 matching over 11 bases. The CDR3 length is 16 residues. The germline CDR1 and CDR2 sequences are KGHSH and LQKENI. Trimming at V came to 1 base and at J to 3 bases, leaving 1 base not matched to a gene. In nucleotides, the CDR3 is TGTGCCAGCTCACCACGGGGACTAGCGGACACCGGGGAGCTGTTTTTT. Its translation: CASSPRGLADTGELFF.

This chain connects TRBV30 to TRBJ1-6; D remains ambiguous. Trimming stripped 2 bases from V and 6 bases from J, with 8 bases between. Germline assignment: CDR1 GTSNPN and CDR2 SVGIG (reference sequence). This CDR3 spans 13 amino acids. The CDR3 DNA reads as TGTGCCTGGAGTCCTATGAGTAATTCACCCCTCCACTTT. This encodes CAWSPMSNSPLHF. The variable domain in full, completed from reference TRBV30 and TRBJ1-6, reads SQTIHQWPATLVQPVGSPLSLECTVEGTSNPNLYWYRQAAGRGLQLLFYSVGIGQISSEVPQNLSASRPQDRQFILSSKKLLLSDSGFYLCAWSPMSNSPLHFGNGTRLTVT.

The chain combines TRBV7-6 with TRBJ2-2; TRBD1 agrees at 12 bases. The CDR3 runs 15 residues. The J segment lost 4 bases and the V segment lost 5 bases, leaving 2 bases of the junction unmatched. Germline-derived CDR1 and CDR2 are SGHVS and FNYEAQ. The CDR3 sequence is CASSRGQGATGELFF. In nucleotides, the CDR3 is TGTGCCAGCAGCCGGGGACAGGGGGCCACCGGGGAGCTGTTTTTT.

The chain couples TRBV15 to TRBJ1-1; 8 bases are shared with TRBD1. J lost 8 bases, V lost 5 bases, and 4 bases had no gene match. Germline-derived CDR1 and CDR2 are LNHNV and YYDKDF (reference sequence). The CDR3 runs to 12 residues. This chain's CDR3 is CATSARDREAFF. The CDR3 DNA follows: TGTGCCACCAGCGCCCGGGACAGGGAAGCTTTCTTT.

The genes are TRBV18 and TRBJ2-2, with no clear D. CDR1 is KGHSH, CDR2 LQKENI, per germline. Trimming pared 3 bases from V and 5 bases from J, leaving 7 bases between. This CDR3 is 13 amino acids long. The DNA of the CDR3 is TGTGCCAGCTCACCCACCGGGACCGGGGAGCTGTTTTTT. It specifies CASSPTGTGELFF.

The V call is TRBV19, the J call TRBJ1-6; TRBD1 is a possible D gene (5 bases). Trimming took off 5 bases at V and 7 bases at J, with 15 bases between the two ends. Germline CDR1 and CDR2: LNHDA and SQIVND (reference sequence). This CDR3 is 15 amino acids long. This chain's CDR3 is CASSPWGDGNSPLHF. DNA of the CDR3: TGTGCCAGTAGTCCATGGGGGGACGGAAATTCACCCCTCCACTTT.

This clone was counted between two and nine times. The genes are TRBV9 and TRBJ2-5; TRBD2 agrees at 14 bases. Germline V gene lookup returns CDR1 SGDLS and CDR2 YYNGEE. V lost 4 bases to trimming and J lost 4 bases; unmatched junction nucleotides: 9. The CDR3 runs 17 residues. The CDR3: CASSPRYGTSGRETQYF. The CDR3, as DNA: TGTGCCAGCAGCCCGAGATATGGGACTAGCGGGAGAGAGACCCAGTACTTC.

V gene TRBV18 combines with J gene TRBJ1-1; perhaps TRBD1 as D (5 bases). Germline CDR1 is KGHSH and CDR2 is LQKENI. V was trimmed by 1 base and J by 3 bases, leaving 12 bases between them. CDR3 length: 15 amino acids. The CDR3 spells CASSPRGGRDTEAFF. In DNA, the CDR3 is TGTGCCAGCTCACCACGCGGGGGTAGGGACACTGAAGCTTTCTTT.

This chain joins TRBV5-4 and TRBJ2-5; 7 bases align to TRBD1. This CDR3 has 14 amino acids. Germline V gene data show CDR1 as SGHNT and CDR2 as YYREEE (reference sequence). Trimming at V came to 4 bases and at J to 2 bases, leaving 5 bases not matched to a gene. The CDR3 is CASSPDRDQETQYF. CDR3 nucleotides: TGTGCCAGCAGCCCCGACAGGGATCAAGAGACCCAGTACTTC.

The chain carries TRBV27 and TRBJ2-1, with 12 bases matching TRBD2. The length of the CDR3 is 17 residues. V lost 5 bases and J lost 4; bases outside the gene matches: 9. The V gene's germline CDR1 is MNHEY and CDR2 SMNVEV (reference sequence). The CDR3 DNA is TGTGCCAGCAGTCCTCCACCGACTAGCGGGAGATACAATGAGCAGTTCTTC. It yields the protein CASSPPPTSGRYNEQFF.

This chain's CDR3 is CASSRPPGLKTSPLHF. The CDR3, as DNA: TGTGCCAGTAGTAGACCACCGGGACTTAAGACTTCACCCCTCCACTTT. The V and J genes are TRBV19 and TRBJ1-6; D may be TRBD1 (5 bases). This CDR3 is 16 amino acids long. CDR1 and CDR2 (germline): LNHDA, SQIVND (reference sequence). V lost 4 bases, J lost 9 bases, and 19 bases lay in between.

The chain couples TRBV7-6 to TRBJ1-3; possibly TRBD1 for D (6 bases). CDR3 length: 17 amino acids. Trimming removed 1 base at V and 0 bases at J, with 13 bases between. Germline values: CDR1 SGHVS, CDR2 FNYEAQ. The CDR3, as DNA: TGTGCCAGCAGCTTAGGGTCAGGGGCCATCTCTGGAAACACCATATATTTT. Its translation: CASSLGSGAISGNTIYF.

The chain joins TRBV5-6 to TRBJ1-1; the D is unclear. This CDR3 is 13 amino acids long. Germline V CDR1 and CDR2: SGHDT, YYEEEE. Trimming shortened V by 4 bases and J by 4 bases, and 11 bases separated the two germline ends. Here the CDR3 reads CASSLAGPTEAFF. The CDR3 DNA follows: TGTGCCAGCAGCCTGGCAGGCCCCACTGAAGCTTTCTTT.

This clone was counted once. V and J are TRBV18 and TRBJ1-1; D is unclear. This CDR3 is 14 amino acids long. Germline assignment: CDR1 KGHSH and CDR2 LQKENI. The V gene lost 3 bases and the J gene lost 1 base, with 9 bases spanning the gap. The CDR3 DNA sequence: TGTGCCAGCTCACCGAACACCCAGAACACTGAAGCTTTCTTT. Translation gives CASSPNTQNTEAFF.

This clone was seen just once. The V and J genes are TRBV6-2 or TRBV6-3 and TRBJ1-5, with 7 bases that match TRBD1. This CDR3 contains 15 residues. CDR1 and CDR2 (germline): MNHEY, SVGEGT. The J segment lost 3 bases and the V segment lost 6 bases, leaving 8 bases of the junction unmatched. For the CDR3, the DNA is TGTGCCAGCAGCAACCAGGGGGTCCCCAATCAGCCCCAGCATTTT. Translating it yields CASSNQGVPNQPQHF.

The J gene is TRBJ2-5, the V gene TRBV4-1, with 7 bases matching TRBD2. The J segment lost 7 bases and the V segment lost 1 base, leaving 9 bases of the junction unmatched. The germline V gene has CDR1 MGHRA and CDR2 YSYEKL. The CDR3 is 15 residues long. This CDR3 reads CASSQAGPGGGTQYF. Here the CDR3 DNA reads TGCGCCAGCAGCCAAGCGGGACCTGGCGGGGGGACCCAGTACTTC.